This entry features one TCR beta chain sequence. Recruitment covered roughly 22 US areas and drew participants whose ages spanned roughly 18 to 100 years. Participant-given clinical history determined each cohort assignment. Looked up from germline, CDR1 is SGHKS and CDR2 is YYEKEE (reference sequence). V gave up 3 bases and J gave up 8 bases, with 14 bases separating them. This CDR3 has 13 residues. This record belongs to a study of blood T cell repertoires in COVID-19. Study overall: From the United States, Italy and Spain came samples of acute and convalescent COVID-19. PBMCs, B-cell-depleted T cells, or T cells provided the cDNA or gDNA that made up the material.

The repertoire was sequenced with immunoSEQ multiplex PCR; TCRdb's copy has only in-frame clones and lacks some. The table includes 250,000 to 400,000 clones, 90% detected once. This clonotype was obtained from a man in his 60s who had recovered from COVID-19. The genes are TRBV5-5 and TRBJ1-2; a weak D match, TRBD1 (5 bases). Sequenced sample: PBMCs or T cells enriched from blood (not recorded which). CDR3 sequence: CASSSGGGLGYTF. The CDR3 DNA is TGTGCCAGCAGCTCGGGCGGGGGTCTGGGCTACACCTTC.